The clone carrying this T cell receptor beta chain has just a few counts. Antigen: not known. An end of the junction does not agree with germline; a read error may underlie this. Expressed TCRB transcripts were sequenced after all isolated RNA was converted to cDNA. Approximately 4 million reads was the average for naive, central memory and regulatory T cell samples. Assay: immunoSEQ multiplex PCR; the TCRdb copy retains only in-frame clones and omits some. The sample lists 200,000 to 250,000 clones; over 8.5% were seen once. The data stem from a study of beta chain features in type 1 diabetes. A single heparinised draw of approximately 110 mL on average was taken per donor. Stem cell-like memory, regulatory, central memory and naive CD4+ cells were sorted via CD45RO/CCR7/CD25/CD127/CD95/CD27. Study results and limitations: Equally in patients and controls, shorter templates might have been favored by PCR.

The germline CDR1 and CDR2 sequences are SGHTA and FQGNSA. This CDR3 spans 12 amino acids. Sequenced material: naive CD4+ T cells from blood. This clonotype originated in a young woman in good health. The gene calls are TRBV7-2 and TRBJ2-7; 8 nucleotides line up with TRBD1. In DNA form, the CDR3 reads TGTGCCAGCAGGTTAGGACAGGGAGGACCCTGGTTC. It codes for CASRLGQGGPWF.